One and the same sample provided the 9 T cell receptor beta chains below, sequenced in a study of T cell repertoires in cytomegalovirus infection. MiXCR, applied by TCRdb to the reads, yields one record per CDR3 protein. The sample has some 480,000 distinct CDR3 sequences; roughly a third are singletons. These receptors have no identified antigens. Here the sequenced sample was cultured PBMCs, taken from culture after CMV antigen stimulation. The receptors stem from a human donor in good health (CMV status not recorded). Some clones in this sample may be carry-over from other donors' samples.

This clonotype has a count of ten or more. V usage is TRBV12-3 or TRBV12-4 and J usage is TRBJ1-5; no clear D. This CDR3 contains 11 residues. The V and J ends lost 3 bases and 4 bases respectively, with 1 base between them. The CDR3, as DNA: TGTGCCAGCAGTTTGAATCAGCCCCAGCATTTT. Protein sequence: CASSLNQPQHF.

This clonotype has at least ten counts. This rearrangement joins TRBV6-1 to TRBJ2-7; D not resolved. CDR1 and CDR2 (germline): MNHNS, SASEGT. This CDR3 region has 12 residues. Between the trimmed V and J ends, which lost 8 bases and 0 bases, there was a span of 8 bases. The CDR3 region is CASGVGSYEQYF. The CDR3 nucleotides are TGTGCCAGCGGGGTGGGCTCCTACGAGCAGTACTTC.

This chain joins TRBV25-1 and TRBJ2-7, with TRBD2 as a possible D gene (7 bases). V was cut by 9 bases and J by 5 bases, with 17 bases left in between. CDR1 MGHDK and CDR2 SYGVNS come from the germline V gene. The CDR3 is 13 amino acids. CDR3 sequence (DNA): TGTGCCAGGGTCCGACCGGGGGGCCACGAGCAGTACTTC. Translation gives CARVRPGGHEQYF.

The rearrangement uses TRBV18 and TRBJ1-1; D is unresolved. The CDR3 contains 15 residues. The V end was cut by 1 base, the J end by 4 bases, with 13 bases between. CDR1 is KGHSH, CDR2 LQKENI, per germline. CDR3 protein: CASSPLGPSSTEAFF. The CDR3 DNA reads TGTGCCAGCTCACCACTCGGACCATCGTCCACTGAAGCTTTCTTT.

V usage is TRBV19 and J usage is TRBJ1-5, with D tentatively TRBD1 (5 bases). Germline V CDR1 and CDR2: LNHDA, SQIVND (reference sequence). Trimming removed 4 bases at V and 5 bases at J, with 15 bases between. The CDR3 has 15 residues. The CDR3: CASSTQGPQHQPQHF. The CDR3 nucleotides read TGTGCCAGTAGTACCCAGGGACCGCAGCATCAGCCCCAGCATTTT.

In nucleotides, the CDR3 is TGTGCCAGCAGCCGGGGACTAGCGGGAGGGCCCGAGCAGTACGTC. It encodes CASSRGLAGGPEQYV. The V call is TRBV12-3 or TRBV12-4, the J call TRBJ2-7; 16 bases align to TRBD2. The CDR3 covers 15 residues. With 6 bases clipped from V and 6 bases from J, the junction kept 5 bases outside the gene matches.

The chain combines TRBV20-1 with TRBJ2-7; 13 nucleotides align to TRBD2. CDR1 is DFQATT and CDR2 is SNEGSKA in the germline V gene (reference sequence). The ends lost 3 bases at V and 4 bases at J; junction bases unmatched: 3. This CDR3 has 14 residues. The chain's CDR3 is CSASLLAGGYEQYF. The CDR3 nucleotides are TGCAGTGCTAGTCTACTAGCGGGAGGGTACGAGCAGTACTTC.

This clonotype was counted only a few times. The CDR3 nucleotides read TGTGCCAGCAGCTTAGCGGGACGGACGGATGGCTACACCTTC. It is translated as CASSLAGRTDGYTF. The chain recombines TRBV7-2 with TRBJ1-2; D possibly corresponds to TRBD1 (5 bases). V was trimmed by 0 bases and J by 6 bases, leaving 11 bases between them. The germline CDR1 and CDR2 sequences are SGHTA and FQGNSA. There are 14 residues in the CDR3.

The chain carries TRBV28 and TRBJ1-1; D possibly corresponds to TRBD1 (5 bases). Trimming took 4 bases from V and 1 from J, leaving 13 bases between them. Germline CDR1 reads MDHEN; CDR2 reads SYDVKM. This CDR3 has 15 amino acids. CDR3 bases: TGTGCCAGCAGTTCCGGGGGGGTTGGGAACACTGAAGCTTTCTTT. This codes for CASSSGGVGNTEAFF.